This TCR beta chain was sequenced in a study of Graves' ophthalmopathy and Graves' hyperthyroidism. At the level of the study: Peripheral blood (taken before any treatment) was collected at initial diagnosis.

Certain patients were not enrolled. These were patients with other autoimmune diseases, uncontrolled infections, pregnancy or lactation. RNA transcripts provided the template for amplifying TCR beta CDR3 regions. The first-round RT-PCR employed HTBI primers together with the Qiagen OneStep RT-PCR kit. A multiplex PCR was then performed as the second round. TCRdb processed the multiplex PCR reads anew with MiXCR; each CDR3 protein has one entry. The sample has approximately 160,000 distinct CDR3 sequences, 39% seen once. CDR1 and CDR2 from the germline V gene are MDHEN and SYDVKM. The V end was cut by 4 bases, the J end by 4 bases, with 13 bases between. This CDR3 is built from 14 residues.

The chain has TRBV28 and TRBJ1-1; the D gene is possibly TRBD1 (6 bases). Sequencing was carried out using peripheral blood. The TCR originated in a man younger than 40 with Graves' ophthalmopathy. The CDR3 DNA follows: TGTGCCAGCAGTTCACAGGGAAGGGGCACTGAAGCTTTCTTT. Its protein is CASSSQGRGTEAFF.